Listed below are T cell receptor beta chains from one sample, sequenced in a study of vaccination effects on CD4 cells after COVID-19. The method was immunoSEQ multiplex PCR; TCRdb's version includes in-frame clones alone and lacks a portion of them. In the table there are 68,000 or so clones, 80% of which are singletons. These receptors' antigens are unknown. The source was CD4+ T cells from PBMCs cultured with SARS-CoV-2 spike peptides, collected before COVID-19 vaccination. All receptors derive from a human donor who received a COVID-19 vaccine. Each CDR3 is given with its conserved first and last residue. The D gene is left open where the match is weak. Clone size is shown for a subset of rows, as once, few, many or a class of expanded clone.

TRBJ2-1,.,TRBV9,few,CASSAHPPGAVVRLEQFF,TGTGCCAGCAGCGCCCATCCCCCGGGAGCGGTCGTTCGGCTGGAGCAGTTCTTC
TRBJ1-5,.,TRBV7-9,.,CASSLGHAQPQHF,TGTGCCAGCAGCCTGGGACACGCCCAGCCCCAGCATTTT
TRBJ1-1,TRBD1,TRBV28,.,CAIVRDRPKGTEAFF,TGTGCCATTGTACGGGACAGGCCTAAGGGTACTGAAGCTTTCTTT
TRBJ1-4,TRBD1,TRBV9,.,CASSAGQGAGKLFF,TGTGCCAGCAGCGCCGGACAGGGGGCCGGAAAACTGTTTTTT
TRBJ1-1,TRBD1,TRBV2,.,CASSEDRVGANTEAFF,TGTGCCAGCAGTGAGGACAGGGTCGGCGCGAACACTGAAGCTTTCTTT
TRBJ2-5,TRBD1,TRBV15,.,CATSRDRDREMETQYF,TGTGCCACCAGCAGAGATCGGGACAGGGAGATGGAGACCCAGTACTTC
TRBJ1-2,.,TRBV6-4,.,CASSEGPPTNYGYTF,TGTGCCAGCAGTGAAGGGCCACCAACTAACTATGGCTACACCTTC
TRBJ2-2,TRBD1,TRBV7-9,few,CASSAPGTANTGELFF,TGTGCCAGCAGCGCCCCCGGGACAGCAAACACCGGGGAGCTGTTTTTT
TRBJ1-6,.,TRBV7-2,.,CASSLASVGLGSPLHF,TGTGCCAGCAGCTTAGCTTCGGTGGGTTTGGGTTCACCCCTCCACTTT
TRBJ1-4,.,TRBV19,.,CASSMVRTNEKLFF,TGTGCCAGTAGTATGGTCAGAACTAATGAAAAACTGTTTTTT
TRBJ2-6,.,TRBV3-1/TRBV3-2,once,CASSQDGRAGANVLTF,TGTGCCAGCAGCCAAGATGGCCGGGCTGGGGCCAACGTCCTGACTTTC